These 21 T cell receptor beta chains were all obtained from the same sample, sequenced in a study of spatial heterogeneity in lung cancer. Described time point: blood at routine non-recurrence follow-up after resection. TCRs were sequenced from unsorted whole RNA of tumor, nontumor lung or PBMC. TCRdb passed the 5' RACE reads through MiXCR, listing each CDR3 protein once. Of around 110,000 distinct CDR3 sequences in the sample, 9% to 15% were seen once. The sample here was PBMCs, taken at follow-up. These receptors were collected from a male donor with early-stage non-small cell lung cancer.

In this sample, this clonotype turned up many times. The J gene is TRBJ2-5, the V gene TRBV7-6; D ambiguous. The V end lost 4 bases, the J end lost 5 bases, and 8 bases lay between the germline ends. Germline V gene data show CDR1 as SGHVS and CDR2 as FNYEAQ. The CDR3 sequence is 12 residues long. The CDR3 DNA sequence: TGTGCCAGCAGCTCTTCTCGGGAGACCCAGTACTTC. Protein product: CASSSSRETQYF.

This clonotype has a count of ten or more. The rearrangement uses TRBV27 and TRBJ1-5; D perhaps matches TRBD1 (5 bases). V lost 7 bases to trimming and J lost 6 bases, with 10 bases between them. The CDR3 is 12 residues long. Per germline, CDR1 MNHEY and CDR2 SMNVEV (reference sequence). The CDR3 loop reads CASNSGTQPQHF. The CDR3 DNA is TGTGCCAGCAATTCAGGGACTCAGCCCCAGCATTTT.

CDR3 in amino acids: CASSESTESSGKLFF. DNA of the CDR3: TGTGCCAGCAGTGAATCGACCGAAAGTTCTGGAAAACTGTTTTTT. The chain combines TRBV6-2 or TRBV6-3 with TRBJ1-4; D gene ambiguous. V gave up 5 bases and J gave up 10 bases, with 20 bases separating them. Looked up from germline, CDR1 is MNHEY and CDR2 is SVGEGT. This CDR3 is built from 15 residues.

Many counts were recorded for this clonotype. J is TRBJ2-5 and V is TRBV2; D is perhaps TRBD2 (6 bases). This CDR3 comprises 13 residues. Germline V gene data show CDR1 as SNHLY and CDR2 as FYNNEI. Trimming shortened V by 4 bases and J by 2 bases, and 8 bases separated the two germline ends. The CDR3 loop is CASSAGEQETQYF. The CDR3 nucleotides read TGTGCCAGCAGTGCGGGGGAGCAAGAGACCCAGTACTTC. The full variable domain, completed using reference TRBV2 and TRBJ2-5, is EPEVTQTPSHQVTQMGQEVILRCVPISNHLYFYWYRQILGQKVEFLVSFYNNEISEKSEIFDDQFSVERPDGSNFTLKIRSTKLEDSAMYFCASSAGEQETQYFGPGTRLLVL.

The gene calls are TRBV9 and TRBJ1-2; D is uncertain. This CDR3 comprises 15 residues. Trimming stripped 0 bases from V and 3 bases from J, with 12 bases between. The germline gives CDR1 SGDLS, CDR2 YYNGEE. For the CDR3, the DNA is TGTGCCAGCAGCGTAGACGCCACGACGGACTATGGCTACACCTTC. Encoded protein: CASSVDATTDYGYTF.

The chain recombines TRBV11-2 with TRBJ2-7; the D gene is possibly TRBD1 (5 bases). Germline V gene lookup returns CDR1 SGHAT and CDR2 FQNNGV. V gave up 5 bases and J gave up 0 bases, with 14 bases separating them. There are 15 residues in the CDR3. The CDR3 DNA sequence: TGTGCCAGCAGCGTTGACAGAAGTCCCTCCTACGAGCAGTACTTC. Translating gives CASSVDRSPSYEQYF.

This clonotype was found a few times. The chain links TRBV19 to TRBJ2-2; no clear D. The V gene's germline CDR1 is LNHDA and CDR2 SQIVND (reference sequence). The V end was cut by 10 bases, the J end by 8 bases, with 26 bases between. The CDR3 runs 16 residues. CDR3 in DNA: TGTGCCACCACAAGACCAGTGGGCACTTCGCTTGGGGAGCTGTTTTTT. Translation: CATTRPVGTSLGELFF. Using reference TRBV19 and TRBJ2-2 for the parts outside the CDR3, the full variable domain is DGGITQSPKYLFRKEGQNVTLSCEQNLNHDAMYWYRQDPGQGLRLIYYSQIVNDFQKGDIAEGYSVSREKKESFPLTVTSAQKNPTAFYLCATTRPVGTSLGELFFGEGSRLTVL.

The V gene is TRBV7-2, the J gene TRBJ2-2; weak D call: TRBD1 (6 bases). Germline values: CDR1 SGHTA, CDR2 FQGNSA. Trimming cost V 5 bases and J 1 base, with 11 bases left between them. This CDR3 has 15 amino acids. Written as DNA, the CDR3 is TGTGCCAGCAGCCCAATGACAGGGAACACCGGGGAGCTGTTTTTT. Its translation is CASSPMTGNTGELFF. The full variable domain, completed using reference TRBV7-2 and TRBJ2-2, is GAGVSQSPSNKVTEKGKDVELRCDPISGHTALYWYRQSLGQGLEFLIYFQGNSAPDKSGLPSDRFSAERTGGSVSTLTIQRTQQEDSAVYLCASSPMTGNTGELFFGEGSRLTVL.

The chain links TRBV6-5 to TRBJ2-6, with 8 bases that match TRBD1. This CDR3 region has 16 residues. Germline-derived CDR1 and CDR2 are MNHEY and SVGAGI. With 6 bases clipped from V and 2 bases from J, the junction kept 6 bases outside the gene matches. The CDR3 DNA reads TGTGCCAGCAGACAGCCGACAGGGGCTGGGGCCAACGTCCTGACTTTC. It is translated as CASRQPTGAGANVLTF.

The sample holds a few counts of this clonotype. The chain couples TRBV12-3 or TRBV12-4 to TRBJ2-1; TRBD2 aligns across 10 bases. The trim removed 7 bases at V and 8 bases at J, leaving 8 bases unmatched. The CDR3 extends over 14 amino acids. The CDR3 is CASIQRGGPDEQFF. CDR3 sequence (DNA): TGTGCCAGCATCCAGCGGGGGGGCCCCGATGAGCAGTTCTTC.

The sample holds many counts of this clonotype. This rearrangement joins TRBV4-3 to TRBJ1-5; D unresolved. Trimming cost V 3 bases and J 0 bases, with 9 bases left between them. The CDR3 covers 15 residues. Germline CDR1 LGHNA, CDR2 YSLEER. The CDR3 is CASSHTTVSNQPQHF. The CDR3 DNA sequence: TGCGCCAGCAGCCATACAACAGTTAGCAATCAGCCCCAGCATTTT.

This clonotype was found once. The chain is built from TRBV6-5 and TRBJ1-6; D may be TRBD1 (5 bases). V lost 6 bases to trimming and J lost 8 bases, with 14 bases between them. There are 14 residues in the CDR3. CDR1 and CDR2 from the germline V gene are MNHEY and SVGAGI. The CDR3 sequence is CASRWDLKDSPLHF. The DNA of the CDR3 is TGTGCCAGCAGGTGGGACCTTAAGGATTCACCCCTCCACTTT.

This clonotype was picked up a small number of times. The V call is TRBV4-2, the J call TRBJ1-2, with a weak D call TRBD1 (6 bases). The CDR3 totals 15 residues. Trimming left V 3 bases short and J 2 bases short, with 13 bases between. Germline V gives CDR1 LGHNA, CDR2 YNFKEQ. CDR3 nucleotide sequence: TGTGCCAGCAGCCACAAACAGGGTACCAACTATGGCTACACCTTC. Amino acid sequence: CASSHKQGTNYGYTF.

This clonotype was recorded a few times. V is TRBV6-5 and J is TRBJ2-3; no reliable D call. This CDR3 has 15 residues. Trimming left V 6 bases short and J 0 bases short, with 13 bases between. Germline values: CDR1 MNHEY, CDR2 SVGAGI. CDR3: CASSLTSASTDTQYF. CDR3 DNA: TGTGCCAGCAGCCTCACATCTGCTAGCACAGATACGCAGTATTTT.

This clonotype appeared many times. The chain is built from TRBV28 and TRBJ1-4; D unresolved. This CDR3 contains 14 residues. CDR1 and CDR2 from the germline V gene are MDHEN and SYDVKM. The ends were cut back, 2 bases at V and 5 bases at J, with 9 bases in the middle. The CDR3 DNA reads TGTGCCAGCAGTTTAGGGTCGGTGAATGAAAAACTGTTTTTT. Amino acid sequence: CASSLGSVNEKLFF.

In this sample, this clonotype turned up a few times. This rearrangement joins TRBV9 to TRBJ2-1; 7 positions match TRBD1. Trimming at V came to 0 bases and at J to 8 bases, leaving 5 bases not matched to a gene. The CDR3 extends over 14 amino acids. Per the germline V gene, CDR1 is SGDLS and CDR2 is YYNGEE. CDR3 sequence (DNA): TGTGCCAGCAGCGTAGGACAGGGTAGCCATGAGCAGTTCTTC. Amino acids: CASSVGQGSHEQFF.

A few counts support this clonotype. V is TRBV9 and J is TRBJ2-7; 7 bases map to TRBD1. This CDR3 has 14 amino acids. The V segment lost 4 bases and the J segment 2 bases; nucleotides outside the gene matches: 6. Per germline, CDR1 SGDLS and CDR2 YYNGEE. The CDR3 coding sequence is TGTGCCAGCAGCCCAGTTCAGGGGGCCTACGAGCAGTACTTC. It specifies CASSPVQGAYEQYF.

This clonotype was counted only a few times. V usage is TRBV3-1 and J usage is TRBJ1-1, with D possibly TRBD1 on 5 matching bases. The germline V gene encodes CDR1 LGHDT and CDR2 YNNKEL (reference sequence). The V and J ends lost 0 bases and 6 bases respectively, with 14 bases between them. The CDR3 extends over 15 amino acids. The CDR3 DNA follows: TGTGCCAGCAGCCAAGATCTGGGGGACCGACCTGAAGCTTTCTTT. Encoded protein: CASSQDLGDRPEAFF.

The chain recombines TRBV11-2 with TRBJ1-4, with 11 nucleotides matching TRBD1. Germline loops: CDR1 SGHAT, CDR2 FQNNGV. CDR3 length: 18 residues. V was clipped by 0 bases and J by 8 bases; unmatched bases: 11. Here the CDR3 DNA reads TGTGCCAGCAGCTTAGATGGACAGGGGGCGCATGGCACCGAAAAACTGTTTTTT. This encodes CASSLDGQGAHGTEKLFF.

This chain links TRBV20-1 with TRBJ1-2; 8 bases align to TRBD1. CDR3 length equals 14 residues. With 0 bases clipped from V and 4 bases from J, the junction kept 4 bases outside the gene matches. Germline CDR1 is DFQATT and CDR2 is SNEGSKA (reference sequence). CDR3 sequence reads: CSARDRQGSYGYTF. CDR3 DNA sequence: TGCAGTGCTAGAGATCGACAGGGGAGCTATGGCTACACCTTC.

This clonotype showed up just a few times. An end of the junction does not agree with germline; a read error may underlie this. The chain uses TRBV20-1 and TRBJ2-7; 10 nucleotides line up with TRBD1. The CDR3 has 10 amino acids. The germline V gene encodes CDR1 DFQATT and CDR2 SNEGSKA (reference sequence). The CDR3 here is CSASGTGDGF. The CDR3 region has the DNA TGCAGTGCTAGTGGGACAGGGGACGGCTTC.